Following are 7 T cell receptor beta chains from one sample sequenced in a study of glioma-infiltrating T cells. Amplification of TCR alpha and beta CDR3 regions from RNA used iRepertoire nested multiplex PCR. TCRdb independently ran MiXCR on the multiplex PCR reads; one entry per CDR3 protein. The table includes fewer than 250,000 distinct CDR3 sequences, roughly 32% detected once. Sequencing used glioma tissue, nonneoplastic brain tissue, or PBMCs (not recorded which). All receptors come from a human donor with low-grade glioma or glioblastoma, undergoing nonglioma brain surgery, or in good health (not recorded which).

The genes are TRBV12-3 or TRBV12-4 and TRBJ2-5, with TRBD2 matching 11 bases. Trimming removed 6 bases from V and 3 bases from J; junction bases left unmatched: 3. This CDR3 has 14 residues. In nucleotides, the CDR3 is TGTGCCAGCAGCCGGGGACTAGCGGAAGAGACCCAGTACTTC. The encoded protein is CASSRGLAEETQYF.

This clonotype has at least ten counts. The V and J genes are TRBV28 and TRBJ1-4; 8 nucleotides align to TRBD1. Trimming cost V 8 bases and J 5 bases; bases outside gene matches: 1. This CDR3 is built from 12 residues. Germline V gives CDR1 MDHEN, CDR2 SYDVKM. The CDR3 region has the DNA TGTGCCAGCGGGACAGGCAATGAAAAACTGTTTTTT. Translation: CASGTGNEKLFF.

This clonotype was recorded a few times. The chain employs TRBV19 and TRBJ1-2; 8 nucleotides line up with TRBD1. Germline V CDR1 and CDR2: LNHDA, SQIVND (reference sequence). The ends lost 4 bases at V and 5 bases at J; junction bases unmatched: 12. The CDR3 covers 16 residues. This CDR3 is CASSTTLGQGGYGYTF. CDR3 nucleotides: TGTGCCAGTAGTACTACCCTAGGACAGGGTGGGTATGGCTACACCTTC. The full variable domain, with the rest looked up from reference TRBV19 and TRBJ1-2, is DGGITQSPKYLFRKEGQNVTLSCEQNLNHDAMYWYRQDPGQGLRLIYYSQIVNDFQKGDIAEGYSVSREKKESFPLTVTSAQKNPTAFYLCASSTTLGQGGYGYTFGSGTRLTVV.

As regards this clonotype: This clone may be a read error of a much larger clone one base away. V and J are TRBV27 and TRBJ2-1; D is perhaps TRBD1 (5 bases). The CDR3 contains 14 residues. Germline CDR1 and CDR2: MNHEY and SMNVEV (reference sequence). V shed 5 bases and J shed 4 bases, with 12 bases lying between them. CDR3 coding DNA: TGTGCCAGCAGTCTTGAGTCAGGGTACAATGAGCAGTTCTTC. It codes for CASSLESGYNEQFF.

The CDR3 is CASNDGAKDQPQHF. The CDR3, as DNA: TGTGCCAGCAACGATGGCGCTAAGGACCAGCCCCAGCATTTT. V and J are TRBV28 and TRBJ1-5; D gene unclear. Germline V gives CDR1 MDHEN, CDR2 SYDVKM. CDR3 length: 14 amino acids. Trimming cost V 7 bases and J 7 bases, with 17 bases left between them. The variable domain in full, with the rest retrieved from reference TRBV28 and TRBJ1-5, is DVKVTQSSRYLVKRTGEKVFLECVQDMDHENMFWYRQDPGLGLRLIYFSYDVKMKEKGDIPEGYSVSREKKERFSLILESASTNQTSMYLCASNDGAKDQPQHFGDGTRLSIL.

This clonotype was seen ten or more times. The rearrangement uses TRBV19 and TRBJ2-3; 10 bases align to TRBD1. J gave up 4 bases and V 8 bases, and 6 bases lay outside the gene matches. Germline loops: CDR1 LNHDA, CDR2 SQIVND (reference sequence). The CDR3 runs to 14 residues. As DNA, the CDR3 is TGTGCCAGTGCGGGACAGGGGATGGCAGATACGCAGTATTTT. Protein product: CASAGQGMADTQYF.

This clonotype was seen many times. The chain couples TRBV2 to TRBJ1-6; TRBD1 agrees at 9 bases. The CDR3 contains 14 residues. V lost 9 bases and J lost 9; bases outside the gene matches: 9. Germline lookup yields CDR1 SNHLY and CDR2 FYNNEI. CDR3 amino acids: CASHKGQGGSPLHF. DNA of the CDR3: TGTGCCAGTCATAAGGGACAGGGAGGTTCACCCCTCCACTTT.